This T cell receptor (beta chain) was sequenced during a study of cytomegalovirus exposure and HLA in healthy donors. Overall study results and limits: Some V segments could not be told apart, so they were left out, TRBV6-2 and TRBV6-3 among them. A later analysis found most CMV-associated TCR beta chains apparently HLA-restricted. Confirmation was obtained in vitro that three CMV-associated chains are specific for CMV antigens. Sequences of the TCR beta chain were said to predict the HLA-A and HLA-B alleles of most subjects accurately.

A word on this clone: Its target is unknown.

Germline trimming cut 3 bases from V and 1 base from J; bases unmatched to any gene: 6. Germline values: CDR1 MDHEN, CDR2 SYDVKM. The CDR3 extends over 17 amino acids. With 60 Vbeta and 13 Jbeta primers, the PCR was carried out. Here immunoSEQ multiplex PCR was the method, and the copy in TCRdb shows in-frame clones only, minus some. Of 150,000 to 200,000 clones in the sample, more than 70% were seen once. The chain combines TRBV28 with TRBJ2-6, with TRBD1 identical over 7 bases. The clonotype originates from a boy between 10 and 17 years old in good health and CMV-seronegative. Sequenced input: PBMCs. CDR3 sequence: CASSFDRVLSGANVLTF. The CDR3, as DNA: TGTGCCAGCAGTTTTGACAGGGTCCTGTCTGGGGCCAACGTCCTGACTTTC. Using reference TRBV28 and TRBJ2-6 for the parts outside the CDR3, the full variable domain is DVKVTQSSRYLVKRTGEKVFLECVQDMDHENMFWYRQDPGLGLRLIYFSYDVKMKEKGDIPEGYSVSREKKERFSLILESASTNQTSMYLCASSFDRVLSGANVLTFGAGSRLTVL.